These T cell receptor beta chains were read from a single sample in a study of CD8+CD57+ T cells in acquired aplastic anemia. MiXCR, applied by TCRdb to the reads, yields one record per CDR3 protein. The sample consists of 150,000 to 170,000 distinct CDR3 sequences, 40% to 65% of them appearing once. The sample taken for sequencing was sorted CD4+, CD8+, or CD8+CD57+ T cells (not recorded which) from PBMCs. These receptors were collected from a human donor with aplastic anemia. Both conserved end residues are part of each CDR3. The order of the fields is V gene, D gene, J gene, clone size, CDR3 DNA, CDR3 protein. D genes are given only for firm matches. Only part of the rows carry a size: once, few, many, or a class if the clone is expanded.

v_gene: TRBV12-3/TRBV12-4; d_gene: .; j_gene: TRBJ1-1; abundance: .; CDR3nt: TGTGCCAGCAGTTTCAGGGTCACTGAAGCTTTCTTT; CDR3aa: CASSFRVTEAFF
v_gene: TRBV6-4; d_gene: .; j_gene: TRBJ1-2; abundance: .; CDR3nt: TGTGCCAGCAGTGACGGGTCGGGTCAGAATGGCTACACCTTC; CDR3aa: CASSDGSGQNGYTF
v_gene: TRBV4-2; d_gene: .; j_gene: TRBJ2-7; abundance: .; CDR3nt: TGTGCCAGCAGCCAACAAGACAGATCCGACTACGAGCAGTACTTC; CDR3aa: CASSQQDRSDYEQYF
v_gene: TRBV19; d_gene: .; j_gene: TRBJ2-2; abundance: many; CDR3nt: TGTGCCAGTAATATAGATCCCTGGTCAGAACTGGACGGGGAGCTGTTTTTT; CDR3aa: CASNIDPWSELDGELFF
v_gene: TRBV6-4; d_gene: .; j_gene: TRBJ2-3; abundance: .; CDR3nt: TGTGCCAGCAGTGACTCTGTGGGATCATCCACAGATACGCAGTATTTT; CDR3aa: CASSDSVGSSTDTQYF
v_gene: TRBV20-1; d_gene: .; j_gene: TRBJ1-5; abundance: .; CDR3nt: TGCAGTGCCAGCAGGTCCGATCAGCCCCAGCATTTT; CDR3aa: CSASRSDQPQHF
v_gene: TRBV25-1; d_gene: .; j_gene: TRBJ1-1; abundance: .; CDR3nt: TGTGCCAGCAGTGAATATTGGGGGGCGGGTGCTGAAGCTTTCTTT; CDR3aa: CASSEYWGAGAEAFF
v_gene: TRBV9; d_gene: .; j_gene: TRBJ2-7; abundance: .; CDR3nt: TGTGCCAGCAGCCCGTCGGCCGAGGGGGAGTACGAGCAGTACTTC; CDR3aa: CASSPSAEGEYEQYF
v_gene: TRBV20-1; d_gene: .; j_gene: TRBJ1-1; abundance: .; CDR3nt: TGCAGTGCTAGAGATCTCAGGGGCCCAACGAACACTGAAGCTTTCTTT; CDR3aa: CSARDLRGPTNTEAFF
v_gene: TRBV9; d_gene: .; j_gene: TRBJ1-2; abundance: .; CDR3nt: TGTGCCAGCAGCCAAGAGAGGGGCTACACCTTC; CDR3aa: CASSQERGYTF
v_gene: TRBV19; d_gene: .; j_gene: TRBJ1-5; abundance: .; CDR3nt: TGTGCCAGTAGTATAGACAGGGACCGGCAGCCCCAGCATTTT; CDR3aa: CASSIDRDRQPQHF
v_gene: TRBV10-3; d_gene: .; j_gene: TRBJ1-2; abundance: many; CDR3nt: TGTGCCACCACAGGGAGGGGAGGGGGATTCATAAACTATGGCTACACCTTC; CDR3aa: CATTGRGGGFINYGYTF
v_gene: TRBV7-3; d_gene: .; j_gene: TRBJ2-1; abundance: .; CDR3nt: TGTGCCAGCAGCTTAGCCCCGGGACCGTACAATGAGCAGTTCTTC; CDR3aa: CASSLAPGPYNEQFF
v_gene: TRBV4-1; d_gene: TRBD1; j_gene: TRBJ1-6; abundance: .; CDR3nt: TGCGCCAGCAGCCGACATGAGGGACAGGATTCACCCCTCCACTTT; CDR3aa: CASSRHEGQDSPLHF
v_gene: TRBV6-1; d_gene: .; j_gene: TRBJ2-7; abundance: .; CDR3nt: TGTGCCAGCAGTGGTGGTGACAGGAAGTTCTACGAGCAGTACTTC; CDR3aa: CASSGGDRKFYEQYF
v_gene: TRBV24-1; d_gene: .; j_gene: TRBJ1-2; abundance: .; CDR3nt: TGTGCCACCAGTGCAGGACAGCATAACTATGGCTACACCTTC; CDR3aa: CATSAGQHNYGYTF
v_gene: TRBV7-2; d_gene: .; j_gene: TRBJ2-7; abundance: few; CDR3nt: TGTGCCAGCAGCTTTTCTGGCGAGCAGTACTTC; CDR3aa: CASSFSGEQYF
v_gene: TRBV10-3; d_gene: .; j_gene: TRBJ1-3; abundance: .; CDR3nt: TGTGCCATCAGTGACAGGCACACTGGAAACACCATATATTTT; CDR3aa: CAISDRHTGNTIYF
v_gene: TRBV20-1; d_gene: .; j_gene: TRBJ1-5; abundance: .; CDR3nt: TGCAGTGCTAGCTCGGGGAAGGAATTAAGCAATCAGCCCCAGCATTTT; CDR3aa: CSASSGKELSNQPQHF
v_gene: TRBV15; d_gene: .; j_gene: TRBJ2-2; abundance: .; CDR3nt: TGTGCCACCAGCACCATCCGGTTCGGACCGGGGGAGCTGTTTTTT; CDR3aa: CATSTIRFGPGELFF